Below are 19 T cell receptor beta chains sequenced from a single sample in a study of blood T cell repertoires in COVID-19. Assay used: immunoSEQ multiplex PCR; TCRdb lists only in-frame clones, some missing. Of under 110,000 clones listed, 65% to 75% are singletons. Sequencing was carried out using peripheral blood. Receptors were obtained from a human donor with acute or convalescent COVID-19. The donor label of this sample is uncertain.

The chain is built from TRBV9 and TRBJ1-4; 9 nucleotides match TRBD1. Germline V gene sequence: CDR1 SGDLS, CDR2 YYNGEE. V was clipped by 4 bases and J by 7 bases; unmatched bases: 8. The CDR3 consists of 15 residues. The CDR3 loop reads CASSTLQGASEKLFF. In nucleotides, the CDR3 is TGTGCCAGCAGCACGCTACAGGGGGCATCTGAAAAACTGTTTTTT.

Turning to this clone: Additional DNA sequences in this sample encode the identical CDR3. The chain recombines TRBV6-5 with TRBJ2-7; D remains unclear. This CDR3 region has 12 residues. Germline CDR1 MNHEY, CDR2 SVGAGI. Between the trimmed V and J ends, which lost 4 bases and 3 bases, there was a span of 7 bases. CDR3 sequence (DNA): TGTGCCAGCAGTTCCACCGGCTACGAGCAGTACTTC. Amino acids: CASSSTGYEQYF.

V usage is TRBV6-5 and J usage is TRBJ2-1; 7 nucleotides agree with TRBD1. Germline assignment: CDR1 MNHEY and CDR2 SVGAGI. After removal of 0 bases from V and 3 bases from J, the junction contained 2 bases not matched to a gene. The CDR3 extends over 15 amino acids. The CDR3 loop is CASSYSGGYYNEQFF. The CDR3, as DNA: TGTGCCAGCAGTTACTCAGGGGGCTACTACAATGAGCAGTTCTTC.

This sequence joins TRBV7-2 and TRBJ2-7; TRBD2 agrees at 8 bases. V shed 5 bases, J shed 4 bases, and the junction held 7 bases outside the gene matches. The CDR3 contains 14 residues. Germline CDR1 SGHTA, CDR2 FQGNSA. The chain's CDR3 is CASSSRGGRYEQYF. The CDR3 bases are TGTGCCAGCAGCAGTCGGGGGGGCCGGTACGAGCAGTACTTC.

V is TRBV6-1 and J is TRBJ1-5; maybe TRBD1 (5 bases). Germline CDR1 is MNHNS and CDR2 is SASEGT. CDR3 length: 16 residues. V lost 2 bases, J lost 2 bases, and 13 bases lay in between. As DNA, the CDR3 is TGTGCCAGCAGTGAACAGGGAATCGGCGGCAATCAGCCCCAGCATTTT. This sequence encodes CASSEQGIGGNQPQHF.

V gene TRBV12-3 or TRBV12-4 combines with J gene TRBJ2-7; TRBD2 aligns across 7 bases. V gave up 6 bases and J gave up 3 bases; unmatched junction bases: 5. This CDR3 has 13 residues. The CDR3 nucleotides are TGTGCCAGCAGGGTAAGCGGGGTCTACGAGCAGTACTTC. Protein sequence: CASRVSGVYEQYF.

V usage is TRBV5-6 and J usage is TRBJ1-1; 9 positions match TRBD1. With V trimmed by 1 base and J by 5 bases, 6 bases remained unmatched. Germline assignment: CDR1 SGHDT and CDR2 YYEEEE. The CDR3 runs to 15 residues. The CDR3 DNA reads as TGTGCCAGCAGCTTGCCCGGGACAGGGAGAACTGAAGCTTTCTTT. Residues: CASSLPGTGRTEAFF.

The V and J genes are TRBV30 and TRBJ1-5; TRBD1 aligns across 8 bases. The CDR3 totals 14 residues. Trimming removed 2 bases from V and 3 bases from J; junction bases left unmatched: 3. CDR1 and CDR2 from the germline V gene are GTSNPN and SVGIG (reference sequence). In DNA form, the CDR3 reads TGTGCCTGGAGTCACAGGGGGTACAATCAGCCCCAGCATTTT. This gives the protein CAWSHRGYNQPQHF.

The chain carries TRBV6-1 and TRBJ1-5; D might be TRBD1 (6 bases). Trimming shortened V by 6 bases and J by 0 bases, and 12 bases separated the two germline ends. The CDR3 totals 15 residues. Germline V gene lookup returns CDR1 MNHNS and CDR2 SASEGT. The CDR3 protein is CASSGQRDSNQPQHF. In nucleotides, the CDR3 is TGTGCCAGCAGCGGACAGCGAGATAGCAATCAGCCCCAGCATTTT.

This chain joins TRBV10-1 and TRBJ2-2; no reliable D call. The CDR3 has 16 residues. The V gene lost 2 bases and the J gene lost 6 bases, with 16 bases spanning the gap. CDR1 is WNHNN and CDR2 is SYGVQD in the germline V gene (reference sequence). In DNA form, the CDR3 reads TGCGCCAGCAGTGAGATCGTCAGGCCTACACCCGGGGAGCTGTTTTTT. Residues: CASSEIVRPTPGELFF.

V and J are TRBV30 and TRBJ2-5; 13 positions agree with TRBD2. CDR1 and CDR2 from the germline V gene are GTSNPN and SVGIG (reference sequence). The V segment lost 4 bases and the J segment 1 base; nucleotides outside the gene matches: 3. This CDR3 is built from 15 residues. The CDR3 here is CAWTGTSGVQETQYF. CDR3 sequence (DNA): TGTGCCTGGACCGGGACTAGCGGGGTCCAAGAGACCCAGTACTTC.

The chain has TRBV25-1 and TRBJ1-1; 7 bases map to TRBD1. J was trimmed by 8 bases and V by 7 bases; bases with no gene match: 7. CDR1 is MGHDK and CDR2 is SYGVNS in the germline V gene. The CDR3 runs 12 residues. The CDR3 bases are TGTGCCAGCAAGGGGACAGCCACGGAAGCTTTCTTT. It encodes CASKGTATEAFF. The full variable domain, in which reference TRBV25-1 and TRBJ1-1 provide the parts outside the CDR3, is EADIYQTPRYLVIGTGKKITLECSQTMGHDKMYWYQQDPGMELHLIHYSYGVNSTEKGDLSSESTVSRIRTEHFPLTLESARPSHTSQYLCASKGTATEAFFGQGTRLTVV.

The chain couples TRBV5-1 to TRBJ2-1, with 9 bases aligning to TRBD1. CDR3 size: 16 residues. The trim removed 5 bases at V and 0 bases at J, leaving 6 bases unmatched. Germline CDR1 is SGHRS and CDR2 is YFSETQ. This CDR3 is CASRPTGGSSYNEQFF. In nucleotides, the CDR3 is TGCGCCAGCAGACCGACAGGGGGTAGCTCCTACAATGAGCAGTTCTTC.

The genes are TRBV2 and TRBJ1-1; D possibly corresponds to TRBD1 (5 bases). Trimming took 8 bases from V and 4 from J, leaving 11 bases between them. This CDR3 is 12 amino acids long. Germline V gene sequence: CDR1 SNHLY, CDR2 FYNNEI. The CDR3 coding sequence is TGTGCCAGCGTTTACAGGCTCACTGAAGCTTTCTTT. Residues: CASVYRLTEAFF.

In this sample, this clone turned up once. The gene calls are TRBV28 and TRBJ1-2, with 9 positions matching TRBD1. This CDR3 has 17 residues. V shed 5 bases, J shed 6 bases, and the junction held 16 bases outside the gene matches. Germline V gene sequence: CDR1 MDHEN, CDR2 SYDVKM. CDR3 protein: CASSPNRGRGREDGYTF. CDR3 nucleotide sequence: TGTGCCAGCAGTCCAAACAGGGGGCGGGGAAGAGAGGATGGCTACACCTTC.

This clone turned up a few times. The genes are TRBV19 and TRBJ2-1, with D unclear. This CDR3 region has 17 residues. With 3 bases removed from V and 0 bases from J, the gap between germline ends came to 15 bases. Germline lookup yields CDR1 LNHDA and CDR2 SQIVND (reference sequence). The CDR3 here is CASSISVQYSSYNEQFF. The CDR3 coding sequence is TGTGCCAGTAGTATTTCTGTTCAATATAGCTCCTACAATGAGCAGTTCTTC. Based on the CDR3 plus reference TRBV19 and TRBJ2-1, the full variable domain is DGGITQSPKYLFRKEGQNVTLSCEQNLNHDAMYWYRQDPGQGLRLIYYSQIVNDFQKGDIAEGYSVSREKKESFPLTVTSAQKNPTAFYLCASSISVQYSSYNEQFFGPGTRLTVL.

The J gene is TRBJ1-5, the V gene TRBV2; D gene unclear. Germline V gives CDR1 SNHLY, CDR2 FYNNEI. V dropped 4 bases and J dropped 9 bases, with 16 bases sitting between them. This CDR3 contains 14 residues. The CDR3 DNA sequence: TGTGCCAGCAGTGTCAACGGTCCGCTTGGGCCCCAGCATTTT. Translation gives CASSVNGPLGPQHF.

The chain is built from TRBV30 and TRBJ1-6; no clear D. Germline CDR1 reads GTSNPN; CDR2 reads SVGIG (reference sequence). The CDR3 length is 11 residues. V gave up 2 bases and J gave up 12 bases, with 8 bases separating them. This CDR3 reads CAWSTRGPLHF. The DNA for the CDR3 is TGTGCCTGGAGTACCCGGGGACCCCTCCACTTT.

This clone is medium-sized (0.01 to 0.1%) in the sample. CDR3 bases: TGCGCCAGCAGCCGTCAAGAGACCCAGTACTTC. Encoded protein: CASSRQETQYF. The chain combines TRBV5-1 with TRBJ2-5; D call uncertain. This CDR3 is 11 amino acids long. Germline values: CDR1 SGHRS, CDR2 YFSETQ. Trimming cost V 4 bases and J 2 bases, with 3 bases left between them.